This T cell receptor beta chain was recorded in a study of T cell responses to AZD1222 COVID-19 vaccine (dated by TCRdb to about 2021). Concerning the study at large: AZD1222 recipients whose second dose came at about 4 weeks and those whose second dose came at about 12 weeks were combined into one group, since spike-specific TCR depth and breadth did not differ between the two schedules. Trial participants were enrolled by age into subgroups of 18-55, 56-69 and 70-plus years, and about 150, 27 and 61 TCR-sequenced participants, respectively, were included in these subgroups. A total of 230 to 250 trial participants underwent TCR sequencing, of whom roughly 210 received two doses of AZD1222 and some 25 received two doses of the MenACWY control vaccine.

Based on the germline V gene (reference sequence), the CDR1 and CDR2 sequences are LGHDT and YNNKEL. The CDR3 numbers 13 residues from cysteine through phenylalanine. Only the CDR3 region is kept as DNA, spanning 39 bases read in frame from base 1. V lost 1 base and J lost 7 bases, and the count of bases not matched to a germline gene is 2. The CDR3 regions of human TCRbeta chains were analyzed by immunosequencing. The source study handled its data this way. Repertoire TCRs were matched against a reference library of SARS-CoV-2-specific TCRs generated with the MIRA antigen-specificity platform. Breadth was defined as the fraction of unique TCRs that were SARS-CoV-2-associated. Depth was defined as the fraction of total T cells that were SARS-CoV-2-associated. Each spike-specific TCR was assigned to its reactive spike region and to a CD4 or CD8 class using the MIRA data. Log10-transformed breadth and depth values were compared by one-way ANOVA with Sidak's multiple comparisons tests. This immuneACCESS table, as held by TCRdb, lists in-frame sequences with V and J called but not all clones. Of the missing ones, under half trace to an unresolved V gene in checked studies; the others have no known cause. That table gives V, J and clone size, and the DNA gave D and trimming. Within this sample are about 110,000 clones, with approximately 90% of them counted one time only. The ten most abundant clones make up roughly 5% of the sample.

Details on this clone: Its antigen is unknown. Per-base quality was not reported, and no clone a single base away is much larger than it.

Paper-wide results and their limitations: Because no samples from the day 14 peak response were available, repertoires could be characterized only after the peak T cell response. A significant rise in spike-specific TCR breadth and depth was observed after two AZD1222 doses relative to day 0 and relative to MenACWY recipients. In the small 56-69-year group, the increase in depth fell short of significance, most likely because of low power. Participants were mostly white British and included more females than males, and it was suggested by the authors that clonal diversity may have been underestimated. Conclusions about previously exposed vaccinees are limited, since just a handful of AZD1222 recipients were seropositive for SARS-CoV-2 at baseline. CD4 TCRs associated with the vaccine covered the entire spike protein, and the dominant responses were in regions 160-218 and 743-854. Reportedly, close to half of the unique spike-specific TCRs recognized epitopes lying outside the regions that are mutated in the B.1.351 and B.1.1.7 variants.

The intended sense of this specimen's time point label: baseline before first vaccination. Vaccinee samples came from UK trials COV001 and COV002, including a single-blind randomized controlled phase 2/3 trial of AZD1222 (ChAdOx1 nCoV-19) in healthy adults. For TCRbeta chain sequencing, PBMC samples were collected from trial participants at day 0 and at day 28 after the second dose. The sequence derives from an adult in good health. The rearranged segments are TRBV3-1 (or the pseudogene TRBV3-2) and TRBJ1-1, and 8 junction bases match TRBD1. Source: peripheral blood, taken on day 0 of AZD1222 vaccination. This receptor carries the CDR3 CASSQADRDEAFF. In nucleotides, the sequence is TGTGCCAGCAGCCAAGCGGACAGGGATGAAGCTTTCTTT.